This T cell receptor beta chain was sequenced in a study of T cells in Graves' hyperthyroidism and ophthalmopathy. Study summary: Prior to any treatment, at the point of initial diagnosis, peripheral blood was collected.

This clonotype was recorded a few times. RNA transcripts provided the source from which TCR beta CDR3 regions were amplified. First-round RT-PCR of the TCR CDR3 relied on the HTBI primer set. TCRdb analysed the multiplex PCR reads with MiXCR anew, one entry per CDR3 protein. The sample has roughly 400,000 distinct CDR3 sequences, approximately 25% seen once. The V gene's germline CDR1 is SGDLS and CDR2 YYNGEE. V lost 0 bases, J lost 7 bases, and 3 bases stayed unmatched. The length of the CDR3 is 15 residues. The TCR was taken from a man between 45 and 60 years old with Graves' hyperthyroidism. This chain joins TRBV9 and TRBJ1-6, with 8 bases that match TRBD1. What was sequenced was blood. The CDR3, as DNA: TGTGCCAGCAGCGTAGGGACAGGGCGGAATTCACCCCTCCACTTT. Protein product: CASSVGTGRNSPLHF.